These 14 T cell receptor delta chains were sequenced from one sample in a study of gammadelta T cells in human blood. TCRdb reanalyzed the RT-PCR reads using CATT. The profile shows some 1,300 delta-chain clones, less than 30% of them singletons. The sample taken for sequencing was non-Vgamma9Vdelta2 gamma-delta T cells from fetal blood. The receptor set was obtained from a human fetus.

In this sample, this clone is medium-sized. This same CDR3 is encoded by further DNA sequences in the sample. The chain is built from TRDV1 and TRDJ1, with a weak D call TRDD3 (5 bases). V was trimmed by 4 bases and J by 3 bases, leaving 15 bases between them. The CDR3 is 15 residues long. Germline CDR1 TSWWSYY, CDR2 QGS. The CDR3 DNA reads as TGTGCTCTTGGGGGCGGGGACTCCCTGGCCGATAAACTCATCTTT. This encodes CALGGGDSLADKLIF.

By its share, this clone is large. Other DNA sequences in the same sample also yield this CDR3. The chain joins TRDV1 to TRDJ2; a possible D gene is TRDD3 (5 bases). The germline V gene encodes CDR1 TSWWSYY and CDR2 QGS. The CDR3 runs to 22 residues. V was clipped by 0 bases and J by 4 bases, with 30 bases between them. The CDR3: CALGELTLPHLYGLGETAQLFF. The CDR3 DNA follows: TGTGCTCTTGGGGAACTAACCCTCCCGCACCTTTACGGCCTGGGTGAGACAGCACAACTCTTCTTT.

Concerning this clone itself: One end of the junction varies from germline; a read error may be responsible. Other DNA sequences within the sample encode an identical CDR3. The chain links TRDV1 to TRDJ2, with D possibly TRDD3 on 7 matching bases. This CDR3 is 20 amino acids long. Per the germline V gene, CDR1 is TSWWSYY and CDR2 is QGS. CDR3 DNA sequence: TGTGCTCTTGGAGAACTCCTACAGGCGGGGATAGGGCGTTTGACAGCACAACTCTTCTTT. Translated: CALGELLQAGIGRLTAQLFF.

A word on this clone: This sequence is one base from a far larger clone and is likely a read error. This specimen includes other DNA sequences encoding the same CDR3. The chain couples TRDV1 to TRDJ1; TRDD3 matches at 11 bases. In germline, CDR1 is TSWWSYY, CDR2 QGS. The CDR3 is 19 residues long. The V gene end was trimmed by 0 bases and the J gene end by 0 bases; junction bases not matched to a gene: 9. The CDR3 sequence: CALGELLPLGDTYTDKLIF. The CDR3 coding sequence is TGTGCTCTTGGGGAACTTCTACCATTGGGGGATACGTACACCGATAAACTCATCTTT.

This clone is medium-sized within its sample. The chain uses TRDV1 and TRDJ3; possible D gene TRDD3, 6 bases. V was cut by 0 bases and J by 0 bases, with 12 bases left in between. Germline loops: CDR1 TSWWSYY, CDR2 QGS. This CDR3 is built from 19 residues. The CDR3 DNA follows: TGTGCTCTTGGGGAACTTGGGGGGTTCTTCTCCTGGGACACCCGACAGATGTTTTTC. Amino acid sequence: CALGELGGFFSWDTRQMFF.

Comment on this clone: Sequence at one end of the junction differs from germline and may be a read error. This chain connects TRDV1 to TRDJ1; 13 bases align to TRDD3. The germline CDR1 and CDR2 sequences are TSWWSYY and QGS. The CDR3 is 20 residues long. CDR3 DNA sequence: TGTGCTCTTAGGGACCTTCCCCGCTACTGGGGGATACGGGACACCGATAAACTCATCTTT. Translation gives CALRDLPRYWGIRDTDKLIF.

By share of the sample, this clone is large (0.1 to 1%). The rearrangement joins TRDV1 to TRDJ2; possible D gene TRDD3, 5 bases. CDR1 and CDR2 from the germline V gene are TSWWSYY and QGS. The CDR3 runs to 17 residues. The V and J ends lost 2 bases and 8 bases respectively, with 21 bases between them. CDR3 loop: CALGEREETLRGAQLFF. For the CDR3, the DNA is TGTGCTCTTGGGGAAAGGGAGGAAACCCTCCGGGGGGCACAACTCTTCTTT.

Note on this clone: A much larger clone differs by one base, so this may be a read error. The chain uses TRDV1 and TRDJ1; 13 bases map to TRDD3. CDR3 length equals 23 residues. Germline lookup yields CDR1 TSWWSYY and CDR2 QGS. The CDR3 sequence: CALGETFFPNALGDTRSAEKLIF. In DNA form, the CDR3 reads TGTGCTCTTGGGGAGACCTTTTTTCCTAATGCACTGGGGGATACGAGGAGTGCCGAGAAACTCATCTTT.

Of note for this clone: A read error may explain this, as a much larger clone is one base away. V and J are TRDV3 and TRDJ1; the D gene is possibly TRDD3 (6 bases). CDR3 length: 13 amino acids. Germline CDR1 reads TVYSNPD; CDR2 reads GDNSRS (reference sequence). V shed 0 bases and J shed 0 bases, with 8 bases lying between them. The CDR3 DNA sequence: TGTGCCTTTAGTGGGGGGTACACCGATAAACTCATCTTT. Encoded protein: CAFSGGYTDKLIF.

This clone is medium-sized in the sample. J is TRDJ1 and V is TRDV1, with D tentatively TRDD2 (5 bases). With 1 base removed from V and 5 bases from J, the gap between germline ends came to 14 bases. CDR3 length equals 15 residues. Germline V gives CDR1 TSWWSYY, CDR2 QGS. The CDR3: CALGEPFLALDKLIF. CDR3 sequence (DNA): TGTGCTCTTGGGGAACCGTTCCTGGCGCTGGATAAACTCATCTTT.

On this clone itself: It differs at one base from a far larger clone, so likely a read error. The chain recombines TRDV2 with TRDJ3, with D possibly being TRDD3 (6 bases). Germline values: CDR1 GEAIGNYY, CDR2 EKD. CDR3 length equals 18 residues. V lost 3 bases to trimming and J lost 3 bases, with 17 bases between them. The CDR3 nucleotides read TGTGCCTGTGACTCACGGCACGGATACATCTGGGACACCCGACAGATGTTTTTC. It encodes CACDSRHGYIWDTRQMFF.

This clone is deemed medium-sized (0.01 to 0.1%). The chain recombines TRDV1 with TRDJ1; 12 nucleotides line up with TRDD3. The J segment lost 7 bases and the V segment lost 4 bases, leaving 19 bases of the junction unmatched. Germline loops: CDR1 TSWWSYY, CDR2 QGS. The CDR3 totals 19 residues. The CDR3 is CALGVHRLLGDTSFTKLIF. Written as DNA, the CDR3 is TGTGCTCTTGGGGTTCACCGGCTACTGGGGGATACATCGTTTACTAAACTCATCTTT.

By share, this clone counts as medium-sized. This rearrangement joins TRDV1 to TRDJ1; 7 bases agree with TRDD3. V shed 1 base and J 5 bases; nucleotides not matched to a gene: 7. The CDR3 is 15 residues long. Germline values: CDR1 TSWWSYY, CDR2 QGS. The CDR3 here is CALGEPPLLGDKLIF. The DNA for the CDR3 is TGTGCTCTTGGGGAACCGCCTTTACTGGGGGATAAACTCATCTTT.

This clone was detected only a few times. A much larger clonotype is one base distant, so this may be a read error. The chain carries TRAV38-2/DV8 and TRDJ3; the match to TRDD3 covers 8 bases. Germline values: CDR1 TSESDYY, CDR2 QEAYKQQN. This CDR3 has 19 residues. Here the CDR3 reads CAYRSARGYITWDIRQMFF. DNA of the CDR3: TGTGCTTATAGGAGCGCTAGGGGATACATCACCTGGGACATCCGACAGATGTTTTTC.